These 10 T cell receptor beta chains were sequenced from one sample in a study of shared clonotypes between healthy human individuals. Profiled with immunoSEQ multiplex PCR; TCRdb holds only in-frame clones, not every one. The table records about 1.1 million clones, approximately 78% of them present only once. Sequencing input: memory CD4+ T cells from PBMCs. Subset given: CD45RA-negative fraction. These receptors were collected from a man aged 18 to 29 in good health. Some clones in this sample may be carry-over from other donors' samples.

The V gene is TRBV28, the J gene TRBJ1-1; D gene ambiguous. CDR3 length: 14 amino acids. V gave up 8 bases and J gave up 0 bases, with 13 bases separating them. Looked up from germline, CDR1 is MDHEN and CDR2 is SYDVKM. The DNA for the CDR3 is TGTGCCAGCCTCCCCCCCGGGATGAACACTGAAGCTTTCTTT. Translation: CASLPPGMNTEAFF. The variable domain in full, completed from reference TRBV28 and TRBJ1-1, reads DVKVTQSSRYLVKRTGEKVFLECVQDMDHENMFWYRQDPGLGLRLIYFSYDVKMKEKGDIPEGYSVSREKKERFSLILESASTNQTSMYLCASLPPGMNTEAFFGQGTRLTVV.

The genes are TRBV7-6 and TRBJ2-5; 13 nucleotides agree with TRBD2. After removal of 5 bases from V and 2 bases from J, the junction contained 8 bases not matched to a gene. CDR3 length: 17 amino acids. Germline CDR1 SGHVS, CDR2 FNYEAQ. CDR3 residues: CASSPWTSGSRQETQYF. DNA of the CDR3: TGTGCCAGCAGCCCGTGGACTAGCGGGAGTCGGCAAGAGACCCAGTACTTC.

The CDR3 DNA follows: TGCAGCGTTGCACCACTATTTAGTGGCTACACCTTC. Its translation: CSVAPLFSGYTF. This chain joins TRBV29-1 and TRBJ1-2; no definite D call. The CDR3 totals 12 residues. The V gene's germline CDR1 is SQVTM and CDR2 ANQGSEA. Between the trimmed V and J ends, which lost 4 bases and 7 bases, there was a span of 13 bases. The variable domain in full, completed from reference TRBV29-1 and TRBJ1-2, reads SAVISQKPSRDICQRGTSLTIQCQVDSQVTMMFWYRQQPGQSLTLIATANQGSEATYESGFVIDKFPISRPNLTFSTLTVSNMSPEDSSIYLCSVAPLFSGYTFGSGTRLTVV.

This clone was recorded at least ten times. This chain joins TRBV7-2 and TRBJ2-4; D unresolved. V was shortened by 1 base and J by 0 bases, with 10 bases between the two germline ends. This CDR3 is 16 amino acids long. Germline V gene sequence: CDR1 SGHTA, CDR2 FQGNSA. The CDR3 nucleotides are TGTGCCAGCAGCTTAGTTGATGGTCTAGCCAAAAACATTCAGTACTTC. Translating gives CASSLVDGLAKNIQYF.

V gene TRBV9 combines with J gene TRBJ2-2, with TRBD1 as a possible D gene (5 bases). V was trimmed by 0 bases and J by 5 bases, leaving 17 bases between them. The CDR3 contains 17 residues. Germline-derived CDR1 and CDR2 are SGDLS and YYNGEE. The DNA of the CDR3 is TGTGCCAGCAGCGTAGCTCGGCAGGGTTCGAGGACCGGGGAGCTGTTTTTT. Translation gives CASSVARQGSRTGELFF. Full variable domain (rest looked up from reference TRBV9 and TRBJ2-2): DSGVTQTPKHLITATGQRVTLRCSPRSGDLSVYWYQQSLDQGLQFLIQYYNGEERAKGNILERFSAQQFPDLHSELNLSSLELGDSALYFCASSVARQGSRTGELFFGEGSRLTVL.

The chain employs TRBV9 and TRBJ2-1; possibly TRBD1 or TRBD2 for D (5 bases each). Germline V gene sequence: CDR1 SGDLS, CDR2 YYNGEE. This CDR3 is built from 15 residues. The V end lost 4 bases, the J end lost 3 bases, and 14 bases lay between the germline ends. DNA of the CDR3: TGTGCCAGCAGCCTGACGGGACGAGACTACAATGAGCAGTTCTTC. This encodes CASSLTGRDYNEQFF.

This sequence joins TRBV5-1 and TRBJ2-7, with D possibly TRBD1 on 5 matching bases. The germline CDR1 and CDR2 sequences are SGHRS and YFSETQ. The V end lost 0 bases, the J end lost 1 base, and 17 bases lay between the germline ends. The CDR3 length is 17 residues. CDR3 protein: CASSLVIEAGLSYEQYF. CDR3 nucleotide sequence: TGCGCCAGCAGCTTGGTCATTGAGGCAGGGCTTTCCTACGAGCAGTACTTC.

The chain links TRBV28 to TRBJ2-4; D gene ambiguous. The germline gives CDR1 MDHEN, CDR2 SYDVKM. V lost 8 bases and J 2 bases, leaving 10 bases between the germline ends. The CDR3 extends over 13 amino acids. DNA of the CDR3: TGTGCCAGCGTTGAGGAAACCAAAAACATTCAGTACTTC. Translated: CASVEETKNIQYF.

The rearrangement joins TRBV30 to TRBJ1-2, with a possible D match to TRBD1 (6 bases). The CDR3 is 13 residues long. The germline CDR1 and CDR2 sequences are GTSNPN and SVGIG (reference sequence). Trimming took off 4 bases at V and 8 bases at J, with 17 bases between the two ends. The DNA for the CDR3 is TGTGCCTGGATTGGGGGCGCATTATCCGGCTACACCTTC. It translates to CAWIGGALSGYTF.

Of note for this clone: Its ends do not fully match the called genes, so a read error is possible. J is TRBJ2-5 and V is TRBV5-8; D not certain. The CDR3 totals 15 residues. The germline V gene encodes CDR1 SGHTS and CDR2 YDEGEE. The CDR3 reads CAGSLTLGPQETQYF. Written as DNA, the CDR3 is TGTGCCGGCAGCCTGACATTAGGACCCCAAGAGACCCAGTACTTC.